The sequence of this TCR beta chain was determined in a study of blood T cell repertoires in COVID-19. Study as a whole: T cells, B-cell-depleted T cells, or PBMCs provided the cDNA or gDNA that served as material.

Ages ranged from roughly 18 to 100 years, with residence in 24 US areas. Cohort allocation depended upon clinical history that participants reported. This clone came up a few times. The data were produced by immunoSEQ multiplex PCR, yet TCRdb's version contains in-frame clones alone and is incomplete. The data hold hundreds of thousands of clones, with 65% to 85% observed a single time. The CDR3 spans 13 residues. Germline V gene lookup returns CDR1 MDHEN and CDR2 SYDVKM. Trimming took off 11 bases at V and 1 base at J, with 12 bases between the two ends. This rearrangement joins TRBV28 to TRBJ1-5; D gene uncertain. Material: PBMCs or T cells enriched from blood (not recorded which). The sequence was obtained from a woman aged 40 to 49 who had recovered from COVID-19. The CDR3 region has the DNA TGTGCCGCCAACGGGGTCAGCAATCAGCCCCAGCATTTT. It translates to CAANGVSNQPQHF.